This TCR beta chain was sequenced in a study of beta chain features in type 1 diabetes (dated 2018 in TCRdb). Turning to the overall study: No differences in mean age, gender distribution, total cell number or subset yield were found between patients and healthy donors. A total of roughly 98,000,000 sorted cells were examined across all samples, and a strong correlation was observed between cell number per subset and RNA yield. The study compared the TCRB repertoires of sorted circulating CD4+ T cell subsets in recently diagnosed type 1 diabetes patients with those in matched healthy donors. Regulatory and stem cell-like memory subsets were obtained from only 8 patients and about eight healthy donors, while naive and central memory subsets were obtained from all 30 or so donors.

From the germline V gene (reference sequence), CDR1 is SGHAT and CDR2 is FQDESV. From the cysteine through the phenylalanine, the CDR3 covers 15 amino acids. Of the read, only the CDR3 DNA is kept; its 45 bases are in frame from base 1. The junction carries 14 bases between V and J, which are trimmed by 5 bases and 3 bases respectively. Concerning this clone: Its antigen is still unknown. No base qualities exist here, and no much larger clone lies one base off it.

Each donor gave one peripheral blood draw, roughly 0.11 L on average, collected into heparinised tubes. A BD FACSAria II was used to sort naive, central memory, regulatory and stem cell-like memory CD4+ T cells with a panel that included CD45RO, CCR7, CD25, CD127, CD95 and CD27. Purity was above 95% for every sorted population. PBMCs were separated immediately by Lymphoprep density gradient centrifugation and were stained directly, without being cultured. So that batch effects would be minimized, each experiment stained and sorted samples in pairs, pairing one healthy donor with one patient. The entire isolated RNA was reverse transcribed using the High Capacity cDNA Reverse Transcription Kit, and thus expressed TCRB transcripts were sequenced. Naive, central memory and regulatory T cell samples underwent deep immunoSEQ sequencing, averaging around 4 million total reads per sample. Sorted cells were lysed in RLT buffer, and RNA was extracted using DNase-treated RNeasy Micro or Mini kits according to cell number. To prevent cross-contamination, each cell subset was processed individually, whereas patient and healthy donor samples were processed jointly. The immunoSEQ multiplex PCR was used to amplify TCRB sequences from cDNA, generating 87-bp fragments that spanned the CDR3 region. Sequencing of the amplicons was done on the Illumina HiSeq platform. The original methods were these. Synthetic template baselines were used to correct PCR bias computationally, reads within Hamming distance 2 were collapsed together, and singletons that could not be merged were discarded. Reads were aligned to IMGT to assign V, D and J genes, CDR3 length, and insertions or deletions at six rearrangement sites. Within each subset, clonotype counts were normalized to sorted cell number, and only after that were true diversity and Gini coefficients computed with the tcR R package. Repertoire sharing was quantified using the overlap coefficient calculated on TCRB nucleotide sequences. Out-of-frame TCRB sequences from naive cells were analyzed to stand in for the pre-selection repertoire. The table was pulled from immuneACCESS by TCRdb, which kept in-frame rearrangements only. Such tables lose some clones; where checked, under half of the loss comes from unresolved V genes, and the rest has no known cause. V and J calls and clone size are copied from that table; D and trimming were computed from the DNA. The sample table lists about 660,000 clones, over 13% of them with a count of one. The ten largest clones capture nearly 0.04% of the sample.

The full study reports these points: Naive, central memory and regulatory TCRB repertoires appeared more similar among patients than among healthy donors. PCR might favor shorter templates, but patient and control samples were amplified and corrected together, so any skew would affect both groups equally. At VDJ recombination sites, patients with type 1 diabetes made fewer insertions and deleted more nucleotides, a pattern implying thymic rearrangement abnormalities. Because cDNA rather than genomic DNA was sequenced, highly expressing activated cells could have been over-represented, although no difference in activation and CD3 levels was found between groups. Only small numbers of individuals were included in the HLA sub-analyses, which left unresolved whether HLA type had any influence on TCRB rearrangement. Type 1 diabetes patients showed a moderate but significant shortening of TCRB CDR3 length in all four CD4+ subsets.

The origin of this receptor is a man aged 18 to 29 with type 1 diabetes. Sample: naive CD4+ T cells from blood. Reading the label with the study, this specimen's cell subset or site is: true naive CD4+ T cells. The rearranged segments are TRBV11-1 and TRBJ2-1; the D region possibly corresponds to TRBD1 (5 bases align). The CDR3 loop reads CASSRTLDSYNEQFF. DNA sequence: TGTGCCAGCAGCCGAACCTTAGACAGCTACAATGAGCAGTTCTTC.